Following are 29 T cell receptor beta chains from one sample sequenced in a study of blood T cell repertoires in COVID-19. Data came from immunoSEQ multiplex PCR; TCRdb stores just in-frame clones and leaves some out. Of about 300,000 clones listed, more than 80% were seen once; the top ten hold approximately 6%. The material sequenced was peripheral blood. The receptors come from a woman aged 45-65 years with COVID-19, enrolled during active disease.

The chain has TRBV27 and TRBJ2-1, with a tentative D call TRBD2 (5 bases). The CDR3 is made up of 13 amino acids. With 7 bases removed from V and 2 bases from J, the gap between germline ends came to 9 bases. CDR1 MNHEY and CDR2 SMNVEV come from the germline V gene (reference sequence). The CDR3 reads CASKGGPYNEQFF. CDR3 in DNA: TGTGCCAGCAAAGGAGGACCCTACAATGAGCAGTTCTTC.

J is TRBJ2-7 and V is TRBV19; 13 bases are a match to TRBD2. Germline CDR1 LNHDA, CDR2 SQIVND (reference sequence). V lost 5 bases, J lost 4 bases, and 5 bases stayed unmatched. The CDR3 is 15 amino acids. Here the CDR3 DNA reads TGTGCCAGTAGTGGACTAGCGGGAGTAGGTTACGAGCAGTACTTC. It translates to CASSGLAGVGYEQYF.

This rearrangement joins TRBV24-1 to TRBJ1-3; D remains ambiguous. In germline, CDR1 is KGHDR, CDR2 SFDVKD. Trimming shortened V by 11 bases and J by 5 bases, and 6 bases separated the two germline ends. There are 10 residues in the CDR3. CDR3 sequence: CANKRNTIYF. CDR3 nucleotides: TGTGCCAACAAAAGAAACACCATATATTTT.

The chain uses TRBV7-2 and TRBJ2-7; 11 nucleotides agree with TRBD2. CDR1 is SGHTA and CDR2 is FQGNSA in the germline V gene. This CDR3 contains 17 residues. The V gene end was trimmed by 1 base and the J gene end by 4 bases; junction bases not matched to a gene: 9. CDR3 sequence: CASSLGVSGRATYEQYF. CDR3 nucleotide sequence: TGTGCCAGCAGCTTAGGGGTTAGCGGGAGGGCCACATACGAGCAGTACTTC.

This clone was counted between two and nine times. This chain's CDR3 is CASSQVRGEGDTQYF. The DNA of the CDR3 is TGTGCCAGCAGCCAAGTAAGGGGGGAGGGAGATACGCAGTATTTT. This chain uses TRBV4-2 with TRBJ2-3; a weak D match, TRBD2 (7 bases). The CDR3 contains 15 residues. V dropped 1 base and J dropped 5 bases, with 13 bases sitting between them. CDR1 is LGHNA and CDR2 is YNFKEQ in the germline V gene.

J is TRBJ2-7 and V is TRBV10-3; D perhaps matches TRBD2 (6 bases). Deletions cut 3 bases from V and 0 bases from J, with 9 bases between. The CDR3 is 14 amino acids. The germline V gene encodes CDR1 ENHRY and CDR2 SYGVKD. CDR3 nucleotides: TGTGCCATCAGTGATGGAGGGAACTCCTACGAGCAGTACTTC. This encodes CAISDGGNSYEQYF.

The CDR3 reads CASSPMGGGDTQYF. Here the CDR3 DNA reads TGTGCCAGCAGCCCCATGGGAGGAGGAGATACGCAGTATTTT. J is TRBJ2-3 and V is TRBV3-1 (or the pseudogene TRBV3-2), with D tentatively TRBD2 (6 bases). The germline CDR1 and CDR2 sequences are LGHDT and YNNKEL (reference sequence). The V and J ends lost 4 bases and 5 bases respectively, with 13 bases between them. The CDR3 is made up of 14 amino acids.

In DNA form, the CDR3 reads TGTGCCAGTACTACAGGGCCTGAAGCTTTCTTT. It is translated as CASTTGPEAFF. J is TRBJ1-1 and V is TRBV19, with TRBD1 as a possible D gene (6 bases). Trimming took 7 bases from V and 6 from J, leaving 9 bases between them. CDR1 LNHDA and CDR2 SQIVND come from the germline V gene (reference sequence). There are 11 residues in the CDR3.

The rearrangement joins TRBV6-5 to TRBJ1-1; D is uncertain. V lost 0 bases and J 7 bases, leaving 15 bases between the germline ends. Germline V gives CDR1 MNHEY, CDR2 SVGAGI. The CDR3 totals 15 residues. The CDR3 loop reads CASSYSRTIGFEAFF. DNA for the CDR3: TGTGCCAGCAGTTACTCGAGGACTATAGGGTTTGAAGCTTTCTTT.

The chain carries TRBV7-7 and TRBJ2-3; D might be TRBD2 (5 bases). V dropped 7 bases and J dropped 6 bases, with 20 bases sitting between them. Germline assignment: CDR1 SSHAT and CDR2 FNYEAQ (reference sequence). The CDR3 consists of 15 residues. The CDR3 region has the DNA TGTGCCAGCACCCCCCTCACCTTGACGGGGGATACGCAGTATTTT. Translating it yields CASTPLTLTGDTQYF.

CDR3 bases: TGTGCCAGTAAGGCGGTGCGGGCCACCGGGGAGCTGTTTTTT. Its protein product is CASKAVRATGELFF. The gene calls are TRBV19 and TRBJ2-2; tentative D call: TRBD2 (5 bases). Germline V lookup: CDR1 LNHDA, CDR2 SQIVND (reference sequence). The V end was cut by 7 bases, the J end by 4 bases, with 13 bases between. The CDR3 runs 14 residues.

CDR3 DNA sequence: TGTGCCTGGGACAGAAGCAATCAGCCCCAGCATTTT. Translated, it gives CAWDRSNQPQHF. The chain links TRBV30 to TRBJ1-5; tentative D call: TRBD1 (5 bases). The V gene's germline CDR1 is GTSNPN and CDR2 SVGIG (reference sequence). V lost 5 bases to trimming and J lost 1 base, with 6 bases between them. The CDR3 totals 12 residues.

This chain uses TRBV10-3 with TRBJ1-3; 9 bases match TRBD1. Germline CDR1 and CDR2: ENHRY and SYGVKD. The trim removed 6 bases at V and 3 bases at J, leaving 6 bases unmatched. This CDR3 contains 15 residues. In nucleotides, the CDR3 is TGTGCCATCAGCCCGGGACAGGGAAATGGAAACACCATATATTTT. Translated, it gives CAISPGQGNGNTIYF.

This chain links TRBV9 with TRBJ2-5; 9 nucleotides match TRBD2. CDR1 is SGDLS, CDR2 YYNGEE, per germline. There are 15 residues in the CDR3. V lost 0 bases, J lost 4 bases, and 4 bases stayed unmatched. CDR3 nucleotide sequence: TGTGCCAGCAGCGTAGGACTAGCGGTTGGAGAGACCCAGTACTTC. It codes for CASSVGLAVGETQYF. The whole variable domain, filled in from reference TRBV9 and TRBJ2-5, reads DSGVTQTPKHLITATGQRVTLRCSPRSGDLSVYWYQQSLDQGLQFLIQYYNGEERAKGNILERFSAQQFPDLHSELNLSSLELGDSALYFCASSVGLAVGETQYFGPGTRLLVL.

This clone was found once. The CDR3 spells CASTPWTGETGELFF. As DNA, the CDR3 is TGTGCCAGCACCCCCTGGACAGGGGAAACCGGGGAGCTGTTTTTT. V usage is TRBV6-5 and J usage is TRBJ2-2; TRBD1 agrees at 9 bases. The germline V gene has CDR1 MNHEY and CDR2 SVGAGI. J gave up 5 bases and V 7 bases, and 8 bases lay outside the gene matches. The length of the CDR3 is 15 residues.

V and J are TRBV7-3 and TRBJ2-1; TRBD2 matches 9 bases. From germline, CDR1 is SGHTA and CDR2 FQGTGA. V shed 1 base and J 7 bases; nucleotides not matched to a gene: 5. The CDR3 consists of 15 residues. This chain's CDR3 is CASSLRGLAGNEQFF. The CDR3 DNA follows: TGTGCCAGCAGCTTAAGGGGACTAGCAGGAAATGAGCAGTTCTTC.

CDR3 protein: CASGRDVSQPQHF. The DNA of the CDR3 is TGTGCCAGTGGCAGGGATGTAAGCCAGCCCCAGCATTTT. This rearrangement joins TRBV6-5 to TRBJ1-5; D might be TRBD1 (5 bases). V was shortened by 9 bases and J by 7 bases, with 16 bases between the two germline ends. The V gene's germline CDR1 is MNHEY and CDR2 SVGAGI. CDR3 length: 13 residues.

The rearrangement links TRBV2 to TRBJ2-5; D may be TRBD2 (7 bases). The CDR3 runs to 12 residues. Germline V gives CDR1 SNHLY, CDR2 FYNNEI. Trimming took 8 bases from V and 5 from J, leaving 12 bases between them. The CDR3 DNA follows: TGTGCCAGCCGAGGGGGAGGGGAGACCCAGTACTTC. Translated, it gives CASRGGGETQYF.

In nucleotides, the CDR3 is TGTGCCAGCAGGACGGGACAAGTCTATGGCTACACCTTC. Translation: CASRTGQVYGYTF. This chain uses TRBV6-5 with TRBJ1-2, with D possibly TRBD1 on 6 matching bases. Trimming cost V 6 bases and J 4 bases, with 12 bases left between them. This CDR3 has 13 amino acids. The germline V gene has CDR1 MNHEY and CDR2 SVGAGI.

This clone was found once. This chain joins TRBV29-1 and TRBJ2-3; D gene uncertain. This CDR3 is 11 amino acids long. Germline-derived CDR1 and CDR2 are SQVTM and ANQGSEA. Trimming removed 7 bases at V and 0 bases at J, with 5 bases between. The CDR3 spells CSGGSTDTQYF. The CDR3 DNA follows: TGCAGCGGTGGCAGCACAGATACGCAGTATTTT.

This chain links TRBV7-8 with TRBJ2-1, with D possibly matching TRBD1 (6 bases). This CDR3 region has 15 residues. The V and J ends lost 3 bases and 2 bases respectively, with 11 bases between them. CDR1 is SGHVS, CDR2 FQNEAQ, per germline. CDR3: CASSFSEGAYNEQFF. CDR3 DNA: TGTGCCAGCAGCTTCAGCGAGGGGGCCTACAATGAGCAGTTCTTC.

The rearrangement joins TRBV23-1 to TRBJ2-7, with unresolved D. TRBV23-1 is an ORF, and what it does is uncertain. The V and J ends lost 4 bases and 3 bases respectively, with 10 bases between them. The CDR3 spans 13 residues. DNA for the CDR3: TGCGCCAGCAGTCGGGCCGAATTCTACGAGCAGTACTTC. Amino acids: CASSRAEFYEQYF.

The chain employs TRBV27 and TRBJ2-7; the D is unclear. This CDR3 is 16 amino acids long. In germline, CDR1 is MNHEY, CDR2 SMNVEV (reference sequence). V lost 0 bases and J 4 bases, leaving 16 bases between the germline ends. The DNA of the CDR3 is TGTGCCAGCAGTTTATCGGAGACGTTCAGAAGGTACGAGCAGTACTTC. Its protein is CASSLSETFRRYEQYF.

V and J are TRBV11-3 and TRBJ2-1; 7 bases fit TRBD2. CDR1 is SGHNT and CDR2 is YENEEA in the germline V gene. The ends lost 1 base at V and 5 bases at J; junction bases unmatched: 5. CDR3 length: 15 amino acids. CDR3 protein: CASSLASGTHNEQFF. CDR3 nucleotide sequence: TGTGCCAGCAGCTTAGCCAGCGGGACGCACAATGAGCAGTTCTTC.

The gene calls are TRBV24-1 and TRBJ2-1; possibly TRBD2 for D (5 bases). Trimming shortened V by 3 bases and J by 6 bases, and 14 bases separated the two germline ends. From germline, CDR1 is KGHDR and CDR2 SFDVKD. CDR3 length: 15 residues. Here the CDR3 DNA reads TGTGCCACCAGTGATACCGGACTGAGCGCCAATGAGCAGTTCTTC. Encoded protein: CATSDTGLSANEQFF.

The chain carries TRBV18 and TRBJ1-1, with unresolved D. The germline V and J ends were trimmed by 4 bases and 4 bases, with 13 bases remaining between them. The CDR3 consists of 14 residues. From germline, CDR1 is KGHSH and CDR2 LQKENI. The CDR3 loop reads CASSLELPLTEAFF. CDR3 in DNA: TGTGCCAGCTCACTGGAGCTCCCCCTCACTGAAGCTTTCTTT.

This chain uses TRBV19 with TRBJ2-1; TRBD2 agrees at 10 bases. Germline CDR1 and CDR2: LNHDA and SQIVND (reference sequence). The CDR3 loop spans 15 amino acids. V was pared by 4 bases and J by 4 bases, with 4 bases of the junction left unmatched. The CDR3 spells CASSKGTSVYNEQFF. CDR3 nucleotides: TGTGCCAGTAGTAAAGGGACTAGCGTATACAATGAGCAGTTCTTC.

V and J are TRBV5-6 and TRBJ2-1; 7 bases align to TRBD2. Germline V gene sequence: CDR1 SGHDT, CDR2 YYEEEE. The CDR3 sequence is 15 residues long. Trimming at V came to 4 bases and at J to 2 bases, leaving 6 bases not matched to a gene. The chain's CDR3 is CASSGRGRAYNEQFF. The CDR3 coding sequence is TGTGCCAGCAGCGGACGCGGGAGAGCCTACAATGAGCAGTTCTTC. Combining the CDR3 with reference TRBV5-6 and TRBJ2-1 gives the whole variable domain DAGVTQSPTHLIKTRGQQVTLRCSPKSGHDTVSWYQQALGQGPQFIFQYYEEEERQRGNFPDRFSGHQFPNYSSELNVNALLLGDSALYLCASSGRGRAYNEQFFGPGTRLTVL.

V and J are TRBV18 and TRBJ1-1; no firm D call. The CDR3 contains 15 residues. The V gene lost 3 bases and the J gene lost 1 base, with 12 bases spanning the gap. Germline assignment: CDR1 KGHSH and CDR2 LQKENI. The CDR3 coding sequence is TGTGCCAGCTCACCTTACCCCGGAGGGAACACTGAAGCTTTCTTT. Its protein product is CASSPYPGGNTEAFF.